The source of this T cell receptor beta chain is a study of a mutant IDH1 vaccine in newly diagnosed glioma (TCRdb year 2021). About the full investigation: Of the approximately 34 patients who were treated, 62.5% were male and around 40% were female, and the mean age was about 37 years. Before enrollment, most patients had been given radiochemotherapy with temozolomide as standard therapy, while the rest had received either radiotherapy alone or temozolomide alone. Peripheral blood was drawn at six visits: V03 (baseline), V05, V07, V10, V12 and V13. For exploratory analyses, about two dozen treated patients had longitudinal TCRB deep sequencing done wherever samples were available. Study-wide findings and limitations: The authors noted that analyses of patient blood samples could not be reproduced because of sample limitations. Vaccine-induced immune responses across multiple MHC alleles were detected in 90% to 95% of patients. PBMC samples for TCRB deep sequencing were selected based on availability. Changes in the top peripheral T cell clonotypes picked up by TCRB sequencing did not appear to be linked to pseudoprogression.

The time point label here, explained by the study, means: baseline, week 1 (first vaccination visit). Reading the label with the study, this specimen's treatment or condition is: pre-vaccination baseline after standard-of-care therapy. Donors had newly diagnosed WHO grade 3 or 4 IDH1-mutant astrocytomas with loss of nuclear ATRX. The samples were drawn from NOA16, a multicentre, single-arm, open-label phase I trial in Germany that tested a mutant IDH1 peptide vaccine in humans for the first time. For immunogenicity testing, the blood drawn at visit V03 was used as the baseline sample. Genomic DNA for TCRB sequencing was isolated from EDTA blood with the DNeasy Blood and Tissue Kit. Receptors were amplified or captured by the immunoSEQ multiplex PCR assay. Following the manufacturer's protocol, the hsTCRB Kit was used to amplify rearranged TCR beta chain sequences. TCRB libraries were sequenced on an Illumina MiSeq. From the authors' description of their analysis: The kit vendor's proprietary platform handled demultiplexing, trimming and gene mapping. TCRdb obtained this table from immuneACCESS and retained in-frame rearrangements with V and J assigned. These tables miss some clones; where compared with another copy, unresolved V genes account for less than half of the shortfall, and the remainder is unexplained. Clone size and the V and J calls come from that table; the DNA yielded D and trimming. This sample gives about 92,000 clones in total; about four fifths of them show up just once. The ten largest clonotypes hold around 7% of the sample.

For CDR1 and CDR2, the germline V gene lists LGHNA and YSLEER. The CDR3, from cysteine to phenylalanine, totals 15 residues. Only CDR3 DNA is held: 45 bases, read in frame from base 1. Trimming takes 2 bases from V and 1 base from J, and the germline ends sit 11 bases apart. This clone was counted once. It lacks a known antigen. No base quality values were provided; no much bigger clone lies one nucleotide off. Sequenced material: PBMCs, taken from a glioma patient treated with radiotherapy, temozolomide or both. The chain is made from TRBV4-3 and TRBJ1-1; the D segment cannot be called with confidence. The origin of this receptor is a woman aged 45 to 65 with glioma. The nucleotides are TGCGCCAGCAGCCAATCCCTTCTAGAGAACACTGAAGCTTTCTTT. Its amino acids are CASSQSLLENTEAFF.